The present entry profiles one T cell receptor beta chain with its context. The sample is drawn from a study of blood T cell repertoires in COVID-19. In the study overall: Whether acute or convalescent, the COVID-19 samples came from the United States, Italy and Spain.

Here immunoSEQ multiplex PCR was the method, and the copy in TCRdb shows in-frame clones only, minus some. Of tens of thousands of clones in the sample, about 92% are singletons; the top ten hold roughly 0.47%. Germline CDR1 is KGHDR and CDR2 is SFDVKD. The ends lost 6 bases at V and 0 bases at J; junction bases unmatched: 4. The CDR3 is 14 residues long. This sequence joins TRBV24-1 and TRBJ2-7; TRBD1 aligns across 7 bases. The TCR was taken from a middle-aged man with COVID-19, enrolled during active disease. Input material: peripheral blood. CDR3 amino acids: CATSRRDSSYEQYF. Written as DNA, the CDR3 is TGTGCCACCAGTCGCCGGGACAGCTCCTACGAGCAGTACTTC.